This TCR beta chain was sequenced for a study of blood T cells in healthy people across ages. Overall study results and limits: Observed TCR beta diversity per million T cells went down as age went up. This fall followed a roughly linear course with age.

Using a J-beta primer mix together with a sample-barcoded 5' primer, a second PCR was run for about 6 to 11 cycles. Every cDNA molecule bore a tag from a template-switch adaptor containing 12 random nucleotides. TCRdb reprocessed the 5' RACE reads with MiXCR, giving one entry per CDR3 protein. The table records roughly 860,000 distinct CDR3 sequences, 60% to 80% of them present only once. Germline V gene sequence: CDR1 SGHDN, CDR2 FVKESK. V was clipped by 7 bases and J by 9 bases; unmatched bases: 8. The CDR3 sequence is 14 residues long. This clonotype was counted once. The target antigen is unknown. The receptor was isolated from a man aged 25 to 45 in good health. This chain links TRBV14 with TRBJ1-6, with TRBD1 identical over 8 bases. Sample: blood. In nucleotides, the CDR3 is TGTGCCAGCACCACAGGGGGTGGGGGTTCACCCCTCCACTTT. Amino acids: CASTTGGGGSPLHF.